This T cell receptor beta chain is from a study of T cell responses to AZD1222 COVID-19 vaccine. Points from the study as a whole: Spike-spanning, vaccine-associated CD4 TCRs were dominant at 160-218 and 743-854. Clonal diversity was possibly underestimated; the donors were predominantly white British and more often female. Repertoires were collected only later (after the peak T cell response had occurred). Seropositivity was recorded at baseline in only six AZD1222 recipients.

TCRdb's table, derived via immunoSEQ multiplex PCR, lists solely in-frame clones and lacks some. The table shows about 150,000 clones, with about nine tenths occurring only once. Comment on this clone: Its antigen is unidentified.

This receptor was obtained from an adult in good health. The sample here was peripheral blood, taken on day 0 of MenACWY control vaccination.

CDR3 in DNA: TGCAGCGTCCGCGGGGGTGGGGATGGCAATCAGCCCCAGCATTTT. Its translation: CSVRGGGDGNQPQHF. V usage is TRBV29-1 and J usage is TRBJ1-5; D possibly corresponds to TRBD1 (5 bases). Germline V lookup: CDR1 SQVTM, CDR2 ANQGSEA. The CDR3 loop spans 15 amino acids. Trimming cost V 6 bases and J 2 bases, with 17 bases left between them.